This is a list of T cell receptor beta chains from one sample in a study of CD8 T cells in Susac syndrome. Using its own MiXCR run on the immunoSEQ multiplex PCR reads, TCRdb lists one record per CDR3 protein. The sample has some 150,000 distinct CDR3 sequences, more than 85% seen once; the top ten hold 0.14%. Source material: CD4+ T cells from PBMCs. Receptors originate from a human donor with Susac syndrome. The CDR3 runs from the conserved cysteine through the conserved F or W. The order of the fields is J gene, V gene, D gene, clone size, CDR3 protein, CDR3 DNA. A D gene is named only where the DNA matches it firmly. Where a row states a size, it is once, few, many or the class of an expanded clone; other rows omit it.

j_call: TRBJ1-2
v_call: TRBV29-1
d_call: TRBD1
clone_size: -
cdr3_aa: CSVEDRGTGNYGYTF
cdr3_nt: TGCAGCGTTGAAGATAGAGGGACAGGCAACTATGGCTACACCTTC

j_call: TRBJ1-5
v_call: TRBV2
d_call: TRBD1
clone_size: -
cdr3_aa: CASSGTQGSQPQHF
cdr3_nt: TGTGCCAGCAGTGGTACACAGGGGAGTCAGCCCCAGCATTTT

j_call: TRBJ2-1
v_call: TRBV30
d_call: -
clone_size: -
cdr3_aa: CAWSVRRDTEQFF
cdr3_nt: TGTGCCTGGAGTGTACGAAGGGACACCGAGCAGTTCTTC

j_call: TRBJ1-2
v_call: TRBV15
d_call: -
clone_size: -
cdr3_aa: CATSRVESNYGYTF
cdr3_nt: TGTGCCACCAGCAGAGTGGAGTCTAACTATGGCTACACCTTC

j_call: TRBJ1-2
v_call: TRBV30
d_call: -
clone_size: -
cdr3_aa: CAWSLILGLAATF
cdr3_nt: TGTGCCTGGAGCCTTATCCTCGGGTTGGCCGCCACCTTC

j_call: TRBJ2-5
v_call: TRBV4-2
d_call: -
clone_size: -
cdr3_aa: CASSQDHGETQYF
cdr3_nt: TGTGCCAGCAGCCAAGATCATGGAGAGACCCAGTACTTC

j_call: TRBJ1-6
v_call: TRBV20-1
d_call: -
clone_size: -
cdr3_aa: CSAKLRGANSPLHF
cdr3_nt: TGCAGTGCTAAGCTGCGGGGGGCCAATTCACCCCTCCACTTT

j_call: TRBJ2-1
v_call: TRBV4-3
d_call: -
clone_size: -
cdr3_aa: CASSQDLPRGLINEQFF
cdr3_nt: TGCGCCAGCAGCCAAGATCTACCCAGGGGTTTGATAAATGAGCAGTTCTTC

j_call: TRBJ2-5
v_call: TRBV12-3/TRBV12-4
d_call: -
clone_size: -
cdr3_aa: CASGPPGLGSTQYF
cdr3_nt: TGTGCCAGCGGGCCTCCGGGACTTGGCTCGACCCAGTACTTC

j_call: TRBJ1-1
v_call: TRBV23-1
d_call: TRBD1
clone_size: -
cdr3_aa: CASSRLRGHHTEAFF
cdr3_nt: TGCGCCAGCAGTCGGTTGAGGGGGCACCACACTGAAGCTTTCTTT

j_call: TRBJ2-3
v_call: TRBV20-1
d_call: TRBD2
clone_size: -
cdr3_aa: CSARGLTSGGSDTQYF
cdr3_nt: TGCAGTGCTAGAGGTCTTACTAGCGGGGGTTCAGATACGCAGTATTTT

j_call: TRBJ2-2
v_call: TRBV20-1
d_call: -
clone_size: once
cdr3_aa: CSARRGGANTGELFF
cdr3_nt: TGCAGTGCTAGGAGGGGCGGGGCGAACACCGGGGAGCTTTTTTTT

j_call: TRBJ2-1
v_call: TRBV11-2
d_call: -
clone_size: -
cdr3_aa: CASSSRSGGAYNEQFF
cdr3_nt: TGTGCCAGCAGCTCGAGGTCCGGGGGAGCCTACAATGAGCAGTTCTTC

j_call: TRBJ2-7
v_call: TRBV7-9
d_call: TRBD2
clone_size: -
cdr3_aa: CALGGPRYYEQYF
cdr3_nt: TGTGCCCTGGGAGGGCCCCGATACTACGAGCAGTACTTC

j_call: TRBJ1-2
v_call: TRBV30
d_call: -
clone_size: -
cdr3_aa: CAWSMIPLRRGYTF
cdr3_nt: TGTGCCTGGAGTATGATACCACTTCGGCGGGGCTACACCTTC

j_call: TRBJ2-1
v_call: TRBV6-5
d_call: TRBD2
clone_size: -
cdr3_aa: CASSYQGTSGNNEQFF
cdr3_nt: TGTGCCAGCAGTTACCAGGGGACTAGCGGGAACAATGAGCAGTTCTTC

j_call: TRBJ2-5
v_call: TRBV9
d_call: TRBD1
clone_size: -
cdr3_aa: CASSAYQDRVETQYF
cdr3_nt: TGTGCCAGCAGCGCCTACCAAGACAGGGTCGAGACCCAGTACTTC

j_call: TRBJ1-2
v_call: TRBV6-5
d_call: -
clone_size: -
cdr3_aa: CASSTSDGYTF
cdr3_nt: TGTGCCAGCAGTACTTCCGATGGCTACACCTTC

j_call: TRBJ2-5
v_call: TRBV4-1
d_call: -
clone_size: -
cdr3_aa: CASSFGQGLGETQYF
cdr3_nt: TGCGCCAGCAGTTTCGGACAGGGACTAGGAGAGACCCAGTACTTC

j_call: TRBJ1-1
v_call: TRBV30
d_call: -
clone_size: -
cdr3_aa: CASSDGLFTEAFF
cdr3_nt: TGTGCCTCCTCGGACGGGCTATTCACTGAAGCTTTCTTT

j_call: TRBJ2-5
v_call: TRBV3-1
d_call: -
clone_size: -
cdr3_aa: CASSQVETQYF
cdr3_nt: TGTGCCAGCAGCCAAGTGGAGACCCAGTACTTC

j_call: TRBJ2-6
v_call: TRBV28
d_call: -
clone_size: -
cdr3_aa: CASSPAGLLLSGANVLTF
cdr3_nt: TGTGCCAGCAGTCCCGCAGGGCTTCTCCTCTCTGGGGCCAACGTCCTGACTTTC

j_call: TRBJ1-5
v_call: TRBV13
d_call: TRBD1
clone_size: -
cdr3_aa: CASSLNRGGQVGQPQHF
cdr3_nt: TGTGCCAGCAGCCTAAACAGGGGTGGCCAGGTCGGTCAGCCCCAGCATTTT

j_call: TRBJ2-7
v_call: TRBV9
d_call: -
clone_size: -
cdr3_aa: CASYFYEQYF
cdr3_nt: TGTGCCAGCTACTTCTACGAGCAGTACTTC

j_call: TRBJ2-4
v_call: TRBV21-1
d_call: -
clone_size: -
cdr3_aa: CASSKAQPGWDIQYF
cdr3_nt: TGTGCCAGCAGCAAAGCTCAGCCAGGGTGGGACATTCAGTACTTC

j_call: TRBJ2-1
v_call: TRBV20-1
d_call: -
clone_size: -
cdr3_aa: CSARSGYEQFF
cdr3_nt: TGCAGTGCTAGGAGCGGGTATGAGCAGTTCTTC

j_call: TRBJ2-7
v_call: TRBV20-1
d_call: TRBD1
clone_size: -
cdr3_aa: CSAVDRAAYEQYF
cdr3_nt: TGCAGTGCTGTTGACAGGGCGGCCTACGAGCAGTACTTC

j_call: TRBJ1-2
v_call: TRBV12-3/TRBV12-4
d_call: TRBD1
clone_size: -
cdr3_aa: CASRIIGQGGYGYTF
cdr3_nt: TGTGCCAGCAGAATCATCGGACAGGGCGGCTATGGCTACACCTTC

j_call: TRBJ1-3
v_call: TRBV7-2
d_call: -
clone_size: -
cdr3_aa: CASTPQAGNTIYF
cdr3_nt: TGTGCCAGCACCCCCCAGGCTGGAAACACCATATATTTT

j_call: TRBJ2-1
v_call: TRBV29-1
d_call: TRBD1
clone_size: -
cdr3_aa: CSVGFQPGQGLPREEQFF
cdr3_nt: TGCAGCGTTGGTTTTCAACCGGGACAGGGGTTACCGAGGGAGGAGCAGTTCTTC

j_call: TRBJ2-1
v_call: TRBV7-9
d_call: -
clone_size: once
cdr3_aa: CASSLVQGVDEQFF
cdr3_nt: TGTGCCAGCAGCTTAGTACAGGGTGTGGATGAGCAGTTCTTC

j_call: TRBJ1-5
v_call: TRBV27
d_call: TRBD1
clone_size: -
cdr3_aa: CASSSEGGQGGQPQHF
cdr3_nt: TGTGCCAGCAGTTCCGAGGGAGGACAGGGAGGTCAGCCCCAGCATTTT

j_call: TRBJ2-7
v_call: TRBV20-1
d_call: TRBD2
clone_size: -
cdr3_aa: CSALAGGAVNYEQYF
cdr3_nt: TGCAGTGCTTTAGCGGGGGGGGCGGTTAACTACGAGCAGTACTTC

j_call: TRBJ1-5
v_call: TRBV20-1
d_call: -
clone_size: once
cdr3_aa: CSASGSGNQPQHF
cdr3_nt: TGCAGTGCCAGCGGTTCGGGAAATCAGCCCCAGCATTTT

j_call: TRBJ1-2
v_call: TRBV7-9
d_call: -
clone_size: -
cdr3_aa: CASSLGQVTYGYTF
cdr3_nt: TGTGCCAGCAGCTTAGGACAGGTTACCTATGGCTACACCTTC

j_call: TRBJ2-7
v_call: TRBV20-1
d_call: -
clone_size: -
cdr3_aa: CSAKGGAYEQYF
cdr3_nt: TGCAGTGCTAAGGGGGGCGCCTACGAGCAGTACTTC